Listed below are T cell receptor beta chains from one sample, sequenced in a study of blood T cells in healthy people across ages. TCRdb called the 5' RACE reads again in MiXCR, with one record for every CDR3 protein. The sample gives roughly 700,000 distinct CDR3 sequences, about 30% of which show up once; 15% is in the top ten. Sequencing used blood. The receptors stem from a woman older than 75 in good health. Both conserved end residues are part of each CDR3. A D gene is named only where the DNA matches it firmly. Not all rows give a size; the values are once, few, many and, for expanded clones, a class.

>-|-|TRBV6-5|TRBJ2-7
TGTGCCAGCACGGAATCTATTCTCTCCTACGAGCAGTACTTC
CASTESILSYEQYF
>few|TRBD2|TRBV5-6|TRBJ2-5
TGTGCCAGCAGCTGGGGGACTAGACAAGAGACCCAGTACTTC
CASSWGTRQETQYF
>-|-|TRBV5-1|TRBJ1-1
TGCGCCAGCAGCTGGGGGACCTCGAGCACTGAAGCTTTCTTT
CASSWGTSSTEAFF
>many|-|TRBV9|TRBJ1-5
TGTGCCAGCAGCCCCCGGGCCGAGGGGGGTCAGCCCCAGCATTTT
CASSPRAEGGQPQHF
>many|-|TRBV5-6|TRBJ1-5
TGTGCCAGCAGCTTGGCAGAGTACAATCAGCCCCAGCATTTT
CASSLAEYNQPQHF
>many|TRBD1|TRBV4-1|TRBJ1-4
TGCGCCAGCAGCCCATGGACAGGGACCAATGAAAAACTGTTTTTT
CASSPWTGTNEKLFF
>few|-|TRBV6-2/TRBV6-3|TRBJ2-1
TGTGCCAGCAGCCTGCCCTACAATGAGCAGTTCTTC
CASSLPYNEQFF
>-|-|TRBV2|TRBJ2-7
TGTGCCAGCAGCAGGGTCTCCTACAATGAGCAGTACTTC
CASSRVSYNEQYF
>many|-|TRBV4-2|TRBJ2-3
TGTGCCAGCAGCCAACCGGGGACGCCCGGCACAGATACGCAGTATTTT
CASSQPGTPGTDTQYF
>-|-|TRBV6-6|TRBJ1-5
TGTGCCAGCGGCAGGGATTTTAGCAATCAGCCCCAGCATTTT
CASGRDFSNQPQHF
>-|TRBD2|TRBV7-2|TRBJ2-5
TGTGCCAGCAGCCCTTCTAGCGGAACCCAAGAGACCCAGTACTTC
CASSPSSGTQETQYF
>-|TRBD2|TRBV5-4|TRBJ2-1
TGTGCCAGCAGCTTGGCAGCGGGGGGTCACAATGAGCAGTTCTTC
CASSLAAGGHNEQFF
>many|TRBD2|TRBV6-5|TRBJ2-1
TGTGCCAGCAGTGCCGGGACTAGCGGGGGTCGAGAGCAGTTCTTC
CASSAGTSGGREQFF
>many|TRBD1|TRBV7-2|TRBJ2-3
TGTGCCAGCAGCTTAGTGCTTTGGGACAGGGGGCGTCGAGATACGCAGTATTTT
CASSLVLWDRGRRDTQYF
>few|TRBD1|TRBV30|TRBJ1-4
TGTGCCTGGAGGACCGGGACAGGGGGCTCGCAACTGTTTTTT
CAWRTGTGGSQLFF
>medium-sized|-|TRBV13|TRBJ2-7
TGTGCCAGCAGTCCACAGGATTCCCACGAGCAGTACTTC
CASSPQDSHEQYF